This T cell receptor beta chain emerged from a study of shared clonotypes between healthy human individuals. Sequenced by immunoSEQ multiplex PCR; TCRdb stores in-frame clones only, minus some. The table has around 700,000 clones, 72% seen once. V was shortened by 2 bases and J by 1 base, with 8 bases between the two germline ends. Germline assignment: CDR1 SGHAT and CDR2 FQDESV (reference sequence). This CDR3 has 14 amino acids. This clone came up once. This rearrangement joins TRBV11-1 to TRBJ1-1; weak D call: TRBD1 (5 bases). This TCR was recovered from a woman in her 30s in good health. Specimen: memory CD4+ T cells sorted from blood. Subset denoted: CD45RA-negative fraction. This CDR3 reads CASSLTGANTEAFF. DNA for the CDR3: TGTGCCAGCAGCTTAACCGGGGCGAACACTGAAGCTTTCTTT.